This T cell receptor (beta chain) was recovered during a study of beta chain features in type 1 diabetes. From germline, CDR1 is SSHAT and CDR2 FNYEAQ (reference sequence). The CDR3 totals 15 residues. TCRB transcripts that were expressed got sequenced, as all of the isolated RNA had been reverse transcribed. Only in-frame clones appear in the TCRdb table, and some are missing; sequencing was by immunoSEQ multiplex PCR. Of about 330,000 clones listed, about 11% are singletons. Regarding this clone: The junction departs from the called germline gene at one end, perhaps through a read error.

V usage is TRBV7-7 and J usage is TRBJ2-1; 9 bases map to TRBD2. The specimen sequenced was naive CD4+ T cells from blood. The receptor's source is a woman younger than 45 in good health. CDR3 protein: CASSLTAGGHNEQFF. In DNA, the CDR3 is TGTGCTAGCAGCTTAACAGCGGGAGGCCACAATGAGCAGTTCTTC.